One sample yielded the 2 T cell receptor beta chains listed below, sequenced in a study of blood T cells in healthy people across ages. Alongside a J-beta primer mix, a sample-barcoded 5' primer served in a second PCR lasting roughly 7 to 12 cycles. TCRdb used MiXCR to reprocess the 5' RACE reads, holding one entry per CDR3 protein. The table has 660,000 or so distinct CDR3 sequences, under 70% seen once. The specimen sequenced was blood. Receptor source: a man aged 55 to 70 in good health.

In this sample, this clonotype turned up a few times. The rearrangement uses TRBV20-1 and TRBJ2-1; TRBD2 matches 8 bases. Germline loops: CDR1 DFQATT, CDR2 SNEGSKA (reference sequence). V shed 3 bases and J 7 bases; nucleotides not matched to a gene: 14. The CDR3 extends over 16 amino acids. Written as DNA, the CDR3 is TGCAGTGCTAGCCGGAGCGGGGGAGGTGTTTGGAATGAGCAGTTCTTC. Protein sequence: CSASRSGGGVWNEQFF.

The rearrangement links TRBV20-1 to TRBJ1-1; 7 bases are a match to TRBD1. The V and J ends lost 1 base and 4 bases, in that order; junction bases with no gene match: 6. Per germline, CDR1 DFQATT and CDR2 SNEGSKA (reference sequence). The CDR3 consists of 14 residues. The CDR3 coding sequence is TGCAGTGCTAGAGTAGGGGGCGATGTCACTGAAGCTTTCTTT. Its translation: CSARVGGDVTEAFF.